The 25 T cell receptor beta chains in this list originate from one sample, sequenced in a study of blood T cell repertoires in COVID-19. Clones were sequenced by immunoSEQ multiplex PCR, and TCRdb holds only the in-frame ones, with some missing. This sample has about 150,000 clones, with 80% found just once. The sample taken for sequencing was peripheral blood. Receptor source: a man aged 55 to 70 with acute or convalescent COVID-19.

V usage is TRBV6-6 and J usage is TRBJ1-4; 11 bases map to TRBD1. This CDR3 spans 15 amino acids. The germline gives CDR1 MNHNY, CDR2 SVGAGI (reference sequence). The J segment lost 3 bases and the V segment lost 8 bases, leaving 5 bases of the junction unmatched. This CDR3 reads CASSSGQGANEKLFF. Here the CDR3 DNA reads TGTGCCAGCTCATCGGGACAGGGGGCTAATGAAAAACTGTTTTTT.

The CDR3 region is CASSRGQGALNTEAFF. CDR3 coding DNA: TGTGCCAGTAGTAGAGGACAGGGAGCCTTGAACACTGAAGCTTTCTTT. This chain uses TRBV19 with TRBJ1-1, with TRBD1 matching over 8 bases. Looked up from germline, CDR1 is LNHDA and CDR2 is SQIVND (reference sequence). The CDR3 contains 16 residues. With V trimmed by 4 bases and J by 0 bases, 7 bases remained unmatched.

This clone showed up just a few times. The chain couples TRBV3-1 (or the pseudogene TRBV3-2) to TRBJ2-7; D unclear. The CDR3 sequence is 13 residues long. Trimming removed 0 bases from V and 6 bases from J, with 9 bases in between. The V gene's germline CDR1 is LGHDT and CDR2 YNNKEL (reference sequence). The CDR3 is CASSQDTSGEQYF. CDR3 bases: TGTGCCAGCAGCCAAGATACAAGTGGCGAGCAGTACTTC.

In this sample, this clone turned up a few times. The chain links TRBV7-2 to TRBJ2-7; no clear D. This CDR3 is 13 amino acids long. Germline CDR1 is SGHTA and CDR2 is FQGNSA. Trimming shortened V by 1 base and J by 3 bases, and 7 bases separated the two germline ends. The DNA of the CDR3 is TGTGCCAGCAGCTTAGGGCAAGACTACGAGCAGTACTTC. Its protein product is CASSLGQDYEQYF. Looking up the rest from reference TRBV7-2 and TRBJ2-7 gives the full variable domain: GAGVSQSPSNKVTEKGKDVELRCDPISGHTALYWYRQSLGQGLEFLIYFQGNSAPDKSGLPSDRFSAERTGGSVSTLTIQRTQQEDSAVYLCASSLGQDYEQYFGPGTRLTVT.

V usage is TRBV2 and J usage is TRBJ2-7; 7 nucleotides align to TRBD2. The V segment lost 4 bases and the J segment 4 bases; nucleotides outside the gene matches: 10. The CDR3 totals 15 residues. Germline V lookup: CDR1 SNHLY, CDR2 FYNNEI. The CDR3 DNA sequence: TGTGCCAGCAGTGGGAGCGGGGCTGGGGGATACGAGCAGTACTTC. It is translated as CASSGSGAGGYEQYF.

V and J are TRBV2 and TRBJ1-2; 9 nucleotides line up with TRBD1. There are 14 residues in the CDR3. V dropped 4 bases and J dropped 8; count of bases not matched to a gene: 8. Per the germline V gene, CDR1 is SNHLY and CDR2 is FYNNEI. The CDR3 loop is CASSVVDRGGGYTF. The CDR3 DNA reads TGTGCCAGCAGTGTAGTGGACAGGGGCGGCGGCTACACCTTC.

V gene TRBV5-1 combines with J gene TRBJ2-7; 13 bases fit TRBD2. Germline V gene lookup returns CDR1 SGHRS and CDR2 YFSETQ. V shed 0 bases and J 5 bases; nucleotides not matched to a gene: 2. The CDR3 consists of 15 residues. CDR3: CASSLGLAGGNEQYF. For the CDR3, the DNA is TGCGCCAGCAGCTTGGGACTAGCGGGAGGAAACGAGCAGTACTTC.

V gene TRBV7-2 combines with J gene TRBJ1-1, with D possibly being TRBD1 (5 bases). V lost 5 bases and J 1 base, leaving 8 bases between the germline ends. The length of the CDR3 is 13 residues. The germline V gene encodes CDR1 SGHTA and CDR2 FQGNSA. CDR3 nucleotides: TGTGCCAGCAGCATTACAGGGAACACTGAAGCTTTCTTT. Its protein is CASSITGNTEAFF.

The rearrangement uses TRBV5-4 and TRBJ2-3; 12 bases are a match to TRBD2. Germline V lookup: CDR1 SGHNT, CDR2 YYREEE (reference sequence). This CDR3 comprises 16 residues. V was pared by 1 base and J by 3 bases, with 3 bases of the junction left unmatched. CDR3 region: CASSLKTSGSTDTQYF. CDR3 nucleotide sequence: TGTGCCAGCAGCTTGAAGACTAGCGGGAGTACAGATACGCAGTATTTT. The whole variable domain, remainder taken from reference TRBV5-4 and TRBJ2-3, is ETGVTQSPTHLIKTRGQQVTLRCSSQSGHNTVSWYQQALGQGPQFIFQYYREEENGRGNFPPRFSGLQFPNYSSELNVNALELDDSALYLCASSLKTSGSTDTQYFGPGTRLTVL.

The chain has TRBV6-6 and TRBJ1-3; 8 bases are a match to TRBD1. Unmatched junction bases numbered 5, after V lost 10 bases and J lost 3 bases. The V gene's germline CDR1 is MNHNY and CDR2 SVGAGI (reference sequence). The CDR3 runs to 13 residues. The CDR3 DNA reads TGTGCCATTCAGGGGGCTCGTGGAAACACCATATATTTT. Its protein product is CAIQGARGNTIYF.

This clone was detected only a few times. This chain joins TRBV14 and TRBJ2-7; D remains unclear. V gave up 5 bases and J gave up 6 bases, with 14 bases separating them. Germline-derived CDR1 and CDR2 are SGHDN and FVKESK. The CDR3 sequence is 13 residues long. The CDR3 bases are TGTGCCAGCAGCTCCCTCATGGTCGGCGAGCAGTACTTC. This translates into CASSSLMVGEQYF.

The chain links TRBV11-2 to TRBJ2-7, with TRBD1 matching 7 bases. Germline trimming cut 0 bases from V and 2 bases from J; bases unmatched to any gene: 4. CDR3 length equals 15 residues. CDR1 is SGHAT, CDR2 FQNNGV, per germline. For the CDR3, the DNA is TGTGCCAGCAGCTTAGATTACGGACAGGCCTACGAGCAGTACTTC. It yields the protein CASSLDYGQAYEQYF.

The V gene is TRBV14, the J gene TRBJ2-1; 7 bases are a match to TRBD2. Germline V lookup: CDR1 SGHDN, CDR2 FVKESK. V trimming: 5 bases; J trimming: 3 bases; junction bases outside the gene matches: 10. The CDR3 is 16 residues long. DNA of the CDR3: TGTGCCAGCAGCACTCCTGAAGGACTAGTCTACAATGAGCAGTTCTTC. Residues: CASSTPEGLVYNEQFF.

The sample holds a few counts of this clone. The CDR3 loop reads CASSQDRGRSPLHF. The DNA of the CDR3 is TGTGCCAGCAGCCAAGACAGGGGGCGTTCACCCCTCCACTTT. J is TRBJ1-6 and V is TRBV3-1 (or the pseudogene TRBV3-2); 8 bases are a match to TRBD1. The CDR3 has 14 amino acids. Germline CDR1 reads LGHDT; CDR2 reads YNNKEL (reference sequence). The V gene end was trimmed by 0 bases and the J gene end by 9 bases; junction bases not matched to a gene: 1.

This clone was recorded a few times. This chain links TRBV18 with TRBJ1-6; TRBD1 aligns across 7 bases. The V and J ends lost 6 bases and 7 bases, in that order; junction bases with no gene match: 9. CDR3 size: 15 residues. Germline V gene sequence: CDR1 KGHSH, CDR2 LQKENI. The CDR3 bases are TGTGCCAGCTCGCCGACAGGGAGAGACAATTCACCCCTCCACTTT. Translation: CASSPTGRDNSPLHF.

This clone occurred once. The rearrangement uses TRBV10-3 and TRBJ2-7; D is possibly TRBD1 (6 bases). The CDR3 has 16 amino acids. Between the trimmed V and J ends, which lost 0 bases and 3 bases, there was a span of 15 bases. Looked up from germline, CDR1 is ENHRY and CDR2 is SYGVKD. CDR3 sequence reads: CAISESYGTNYYEQYF. The CDR3 DNA sequence: TGTGCCATCAGTGAGTCGTATGGGACAAACTACTACGAGCAGTACTTC.

The V gene is TRBV5-1, the J gene TRBJ2-5, with D perhaps TRBD1 (5 bases). V was shortened by 2 bases and J by 1 base, with 9 bases between the two germline ends. Germline lookup yields CDR1 SGHRS and CDR2 YFSETQ. This CDR3 comprises 14 residues. For the CDR3, the DNA is TGCGCCAGCAGCTTAGGACAACTCCAAGAGACCCAGTACTTC. Amino acids: CASSLGQLQETQYF.

The chain links TRBV6-2 or TRBV6-3 to TRBJ2-7, with 10 bases that match TRBD1. With 6 bases clipped from V and 3 bases from J, the junction kept 8 bases outside the gene matches. The CDR3 contains 15 residues. Germline lookup yields CDR1 MNHEY and CDR2 SVGEGT. CDR3 DNA: TGTGCCAGCAGCTTGGACAGGGGGTCTTTCTACGAGCAGTACTTC. Protein product: CASSLDRGSFYEQYF.

This clone was recorded a few times. The V call is TRBV2, the J call TRBJ2-4; 15 nucleotides agree with TRBD2. V lost 4 bases and J lost 5; bases outside the gene matches: 9. The CDR3 consists of 18 residues. Germline loops: CDR1 SNHLY, CDR2 FYNNEI. CDR3 loop: CASSVGTSGGRWENIQYF. In nucleotides, the CDR3 is TGTGCCAGCAGTGTCGGGACTAGCGGGGGGAGATGGGAAAACATTCAGTACTTC.

This chain links TRBV5-5 with TRBJ1-2; 8 nucleotides agree with TRBD1. CDR3 length: 13 amino acids. Per the germline V gene, CDR1 is SGHKS and CDR2 is YYEKEE (reference sequence). V was clipped by 6 bases and J by 5 bases; unmatched bases: 6. In DNA form, the CDR3 reads TGTGCCAGCAATCAGGGGGCAGAGTATGGCTACACCTTC. It encodes CASNQGAEYGYTF.

This chain uses TRBV19 with TRBJ1-2, with D possibly matching TRBD1 (6 bases). V was pared by 6 bases and J by 6 bases, with 14 bases between. This CDR3 contains 13 residues. CDR1 is LNHDA, CDR2 SQIVND, per germline (reference sequence). Here the CDR3 reads CASSGTGQNGYTF. Written as DNA, the CDR3 is TGTGCCAGTAGCGGAACGGGACAAAATGGCTACACCTTC.

The J gene is TRBJ2-5, the V gene TRBV28; TRBD2 matches 8 bases. The V segment lost 3 bases and the J segment 5 bases; nucleotides outside the gene matches: 11. Germline V gives CDR1 MDHEN, CDR2 SYDVKM. This CDR3 is built from 16 residues. CDR3 DNA: TGTGCCAGCAGTTTCACAGCGGGGGCGTCGGGTGAGACCCAGTACTTC. Translation gives CASSFTAGASGETQYF.

The V gene is TRBV21-1, the J gene TRBJ2-4; the D call in the table, TRBD1, was not verified against the DNA. TRBV21-1 is flagged as a pseudogene. The CDR3 has 19 amino acids. The chain's CDR3 is CASRGTGGRSFLAKNIQYF. CDR3 nucleotides: TGTGCCAGCAGGGGGACAGGTGGACGGTCGTTTTTAGCCAAAAACATTCAGTACTTC.

This clone came up once. This chain connects TRBV19 to TRBJ1-6, with a tentative D call TRBD1 (6 bases). Germline V gives CDR1 LNHDA, CDR2 SQIVND (reference sequence). The CDR3 is 16 residues long. The V gene lost 8 bases and the J gene lost 0 bases, with 14 bases spanning the gap. In nucleotides, the CDR3 is TGTGCCAGTCTCAGGGGTCCTAGCTCCTATAATTCACCCCTCCACTTT. This sequence encodes CASLRGPSSYNSPLHF. Using reference TRBV19 and TRBJ1-6 for the parts outside the CDR3, the full variable domain is DGGITQSPKYLFRKEGQNVTLSCEQNLNHDAMYWYRQDPGQGLRLIYYSQIVNDFQKGDIAEGYSVSREKKESFPLTVTSAQKNPTAFYLCASLRGPSSYNSPLHFGNGTRLTVT.

V is TRBV29-1 and J is TRBJ2-5; the match to TRBD2 covers 11 bases. Losses at the gene ends were 5 bases for V and 6 bases for J; bases not matched to a gene: 14. This CDR3 contains 16 residues. Germline-derived CDR1 and CDR2 are SQVTM and ANQGSEA. In DNA, the CDR3 is TGCAGCGTTATGGGGGGAACTAGCGGGAGAGGACAGACCCAGTACTTC. It encodes CSVMGGTSGRGQTQYF.